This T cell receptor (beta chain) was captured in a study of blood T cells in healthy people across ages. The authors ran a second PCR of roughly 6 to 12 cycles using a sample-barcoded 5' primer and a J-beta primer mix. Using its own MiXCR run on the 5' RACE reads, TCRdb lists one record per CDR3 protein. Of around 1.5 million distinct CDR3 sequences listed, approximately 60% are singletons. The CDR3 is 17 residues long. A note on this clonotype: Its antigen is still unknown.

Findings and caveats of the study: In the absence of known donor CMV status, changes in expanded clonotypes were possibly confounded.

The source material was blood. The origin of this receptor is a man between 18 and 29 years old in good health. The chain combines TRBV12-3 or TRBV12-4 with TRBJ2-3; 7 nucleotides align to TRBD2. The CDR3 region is CASSSSGNPLGMYTQYF. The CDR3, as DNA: TGTGCTTCCTCGTCTAGCGGAAATCCCCTGGGCATGTATACGCAGTATTTT.